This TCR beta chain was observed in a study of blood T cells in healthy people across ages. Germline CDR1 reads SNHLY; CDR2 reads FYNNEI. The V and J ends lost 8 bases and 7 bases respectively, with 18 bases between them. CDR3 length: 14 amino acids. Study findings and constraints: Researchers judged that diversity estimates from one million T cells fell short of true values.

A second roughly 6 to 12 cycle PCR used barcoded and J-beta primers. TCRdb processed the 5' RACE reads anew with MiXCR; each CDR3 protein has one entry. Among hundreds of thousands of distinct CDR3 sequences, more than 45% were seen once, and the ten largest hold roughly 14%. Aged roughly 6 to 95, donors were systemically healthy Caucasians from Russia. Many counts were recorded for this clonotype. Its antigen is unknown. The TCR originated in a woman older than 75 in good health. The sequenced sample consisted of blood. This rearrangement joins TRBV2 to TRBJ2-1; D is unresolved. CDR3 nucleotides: TGTGCCAGCCAGAAATTCGGAGCGCGGAATGAGCAGTTCTTC. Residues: CASQKFGARNEQFF.